Below are 15 T cell receptor beta chains sequenced from a single sample in a study of shared clonotypes between healthy human individuals. Some clones are missing from TCRdb's copy, which holds only in-frame ones; the method was immunoSEQ multiplex PCR. The table includes around 1.4 million clones, 97% to 99% detected once. Input material: naive CD4+ T cells sorted from blood. Subset: CD45RA+ positively selected. Source of these receptors: a man aged 25 to 45 in good health.

This chain joins TRBV27 and TRBJ2-7; 9 positions agree with TRBD2. The CDR3 contains 15 residues. Germline V lookup: CDR1 MNHEY, CDR2 SMNVEV (reference sequence). With 6 bases clipped from V and 2 bases from J, the junction kept 8 bases outside the gene matches. The CDR3 DNA reads TGTGCCAGCAGCAATCAGCCTAGCGGGACCTACGAGCAGTACTTC. Amino acids: CASSNQPSGTYEQYF.

The V and J genes are TRBV4-3 and TRBJ2-3, with 7 bases identical to TRBD2. Germline V gene sequence: CDR1 LGHNA, CDR2 YSLEER. This CDR3 spans 15 amino acids. The V and J ends lost 3 bases and 3 bases, in that order; junction bases with no gene match: 6. CDR3 protein: CASSQLPRGTDTQYF. Here the CDR3 DNA reads TGCGCCAGCAGCCAGCTGCCGCGGGGGACAGATACGCAGTATTTT.

This sequence joins TRBV6-1 and TRBJ2-7, with a tentative D call TRBD1 (5 bases). Trimming removed 4 bases at V and 2 bases at J, with 12 bases between. The CDR3 is 14 amino acids. Germline lookup yields CDR1 MNHNS and CDR2 SASEGT. As DNA, the CDR3 is TGTGCCAGCAGTGCCCTGACAGATACCTACGAGCAGTACTTC. Its translation is CASSALTDTYEQYF.

V and J are TRBV7-3 and TRBJ1-1, with D maybe TRBD1 (5 bases). The CDR3 spans 16 residues. Trimming removed 3 bases at V and 1 base at J, with 15 bases between. The germline V gene has CDR1 SGHTA and CDR2 FQGTGA. This CDR3 reads CASSFSGPPGNTEAFF. The DNA for the CDR3 is TGTGCCAGCAGCTTTTCGGGACCGCCGGGGAACACTGAAGCTTTCTTT.

The chain is built from TRBV28 and TRBJ2-3, with 8 nucleotides matching TRBD2. V dropped 6 bases and J dropped 3; count of bases not matched to a gene: 8. CDR1 and CDR2 from the germline V gene are MDHEN and SYDVKM. CDR3 length equals 15 residues. CDR3 protein: CASSKLAEGTDTQYF. DNA for the CDR3: TGTGCCAGCAGCAAACTAGCGGAGGGAACAGATACGCAGTATTTT.

The rearrangement uses TRBV28 and TRBJ2-3; D remains unclear. Between the trimmed V and J ends, which lost 6 bases and 3 bases, there was a span of 7 bases. CDR1 is MDHEN and CDR2 is SYDVKM in the germline V gene. The CDR3 totals 12 residues. The CDR3: CASRKGTDTQYF. CDR3 DNA: TGTGCCAGCAGAAAGGGAACAGATACGCAGTATTTT.

The V call is TRBV25-1, the J call TRBJ2-1, with 10 bases matching TRBD1. The CDR3 totals 16 residues. CDR1 and CDR2 from the germline V gene are MGHDK and SYGVNS. V lost 4 bases and J lost 3; bases outside the gene matches: 6. CDR3 DNA sequence: TGTGCCAGCAGTGCAATTAGGACAGGGGGCTACAATGAGCAGTTCTTC. Translated, it gives CASSAIRTGGYNEQFF. Filled out from reference TRBV25-1 and TRBJ2-1, the complete variable domain reads EADIYQTPRYLVIGTGKKITLECSQTMGHDKMYWYQQDPGMELHLIHYSYGVNSTEKGDLSSESTVSRIRTEHFPLTLESARPSHTSQYLCASSAIRTGGYNEQFFGPGTRLTVL.

V and J are TRBV27 and TRBJ2-7, with 9 positions matching TRBD1. This CDR3 comprises 16 residues. V lost 2 bases and J lost 7; bases outside the gene matches: 12. CDR1 and CDR2 from the germline V gene are MNHEY and SMNVEV (reference sequence). Written as DNA, the CDR3 is TGTGCCAGCAGTTTACCGATTTCGGGACAGGGAGGAGAGCAGTACTTC. Translation: CASSLPISGQGGEQYF.

The genes are TRBV30 and TRBJ2-5; 8 bases match TRBD1. The CDR3 runs 17 residues. J lost 1 base, V lost 3 bases, and 13 bases had no gene match. Germline values: CDR1 GTSNPN, CDR2 SVGIG (reference sequence). CDR3 sequence: CAWSVGGRGRFQETQYF. The CDR3 DNA reads as TGTGCCTGGAGCGTAGGGGGCAGGGGGCGATTCCAAGAGACCCAGTACTTC.

CDR3 in amino acids: CASSQAGGGNYEQYF. The CDR3 DNA is TGCGCCAGCAGCCAAGCGGGCGGGGGCAACTACGAGCAGTACTTC. The J gene is TRBJ2-7, the V gene TRBV4-3; maybe TRBD2 (7 bases). The CDR3 runs 15 residues. Germline assignment: CDR1 LGHNA and CDR2 YSLEER. V lost 1 base and J 3 bases, leaving 13 bases between the germline ends.

V and J are TRBV14 and TRBJ2-5, with unresolved D. The CDR3 length is 16 residues. V gave up 0 bases and J gave up 1 base, with 12 bases separating them. The V gene's germline CDR1 is SGHDN and CDR2 FVKESK. CDR3 nucleotide sequence: TGTGCCAGCAGCCAAGAGAGCTTCCGTAGCCAAGAGACCCAGTACTTC. Translation: CASSQESFRSQETQYF.

This clone occurred once. V gene TRBV30 combines with J gene TRBJ2-7, with TRBD2 identical over 8 bases. The J segment lost 1 base and the V segment lost 2 bases, leaving 7 bases of the junction unmatched. CDR1 and CDR2 (germline): GTSNPN, SVGIG (reference sequence). This CDR3 region has 15 residues. CDR3 loop: CAWSKASGLSYEQYF. CDR3 bases: TGTGCCTGGAGTAAGGCTAGCGGGCTATCCTACGAGCAGTACTTC.

This clone was seen only once. The chain has TRBV7-2 and TRBJ2-1; the D is unclear. The V gene's germline CDR1 is SGHTA and CDR2 FQGNSA. V lost 0 bases and J lost 3, with 12 bases in between. The length of the CDR3 is 16 residues. The CDR3 sequence is CASSLAVKWSYNEQFF. CDR3 nucleotide sequence: TGTGCCAGCAGCTTAGCAGTAAAGTGGAGCTACAATGAGCAGTTCTTC. Combining the CDR3 with reference TRBV7-2 and TRBJ2-1 gives the whole variable domain GAGVSQSPSNKVTEKGKDVELRCDPISGHTALYWYRQSLGQGLEFLIYFQGNSAPDKSGLPSDRFSAERTGGSVSTLTIQRTQQEDSAVYLCASSLAVKWSYNEQFFGPGTRLTVL.

The chain couples TRBV5-1 to TRBJ2-5, with D possibly being TRBD2 (6 bases). The CDR3 length is 15 residues. Trimming took off 0 bases at V and 5 bases at J, with 14 bases between the two ends. Germline loops: CDR1 SGHRS, CDR2 YFSETQ. The chain's CDR3 is CASSLEVTRSETQYF. The DNA of the CDR3 is TGCGCCAGCAGCTTGGAGGTGACTAGGAGTGAGACCCAGTACTTC.

The chain employs TRBV5-4 and TRBJ2-3; TRBD2 matches 9 bases. Germline lookup yields CDR1 SGHNT and CDR2 YYREEE (reference sequence). Trimming removed 4 bases from V and 0 bases from J; junction bases left unmatched: 12. There are 18 residues in the CDR3. The CDR3 sequence is CASSRMSAGGFSTDTQYF. CDR3 DNA: TGTGCCAGCAGCCGGATGTCTGCGGGAGGGTTTAGCACAGATACGCAGTATTTT.